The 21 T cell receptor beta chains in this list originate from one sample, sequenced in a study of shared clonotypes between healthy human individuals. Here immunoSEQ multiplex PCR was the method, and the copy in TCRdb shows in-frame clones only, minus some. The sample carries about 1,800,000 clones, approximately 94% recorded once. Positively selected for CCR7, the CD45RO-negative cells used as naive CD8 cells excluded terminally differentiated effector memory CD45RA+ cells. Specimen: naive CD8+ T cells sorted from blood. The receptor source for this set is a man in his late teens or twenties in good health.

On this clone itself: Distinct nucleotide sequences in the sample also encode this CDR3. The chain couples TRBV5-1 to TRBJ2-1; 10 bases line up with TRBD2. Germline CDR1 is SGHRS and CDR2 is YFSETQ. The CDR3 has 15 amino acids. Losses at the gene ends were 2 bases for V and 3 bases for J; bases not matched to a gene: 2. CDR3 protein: CASSLAGGIYNEQFF. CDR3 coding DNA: TGCGCCAGCAGCTTAGCGGGGGGGATCTACAATGAGCAGTTCTTC.

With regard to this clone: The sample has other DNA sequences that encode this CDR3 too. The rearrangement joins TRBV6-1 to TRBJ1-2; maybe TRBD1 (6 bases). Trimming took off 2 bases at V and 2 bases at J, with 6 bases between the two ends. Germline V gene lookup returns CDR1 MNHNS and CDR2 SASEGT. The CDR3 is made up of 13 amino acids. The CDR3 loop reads CASSEQGNYGYTF. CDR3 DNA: TGTGCCAGCAGTGAACAGGGGAACTATGGCTACACCTTC.

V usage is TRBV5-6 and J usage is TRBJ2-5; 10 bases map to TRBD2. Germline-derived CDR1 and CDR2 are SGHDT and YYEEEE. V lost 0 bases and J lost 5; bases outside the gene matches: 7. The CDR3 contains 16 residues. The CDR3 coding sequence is TGTGCCAGCAGCTTGGGGGCTAGCGGGAGTTTCGAGACCCAGTACTTC. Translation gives CASSLGASGSFETQYF.

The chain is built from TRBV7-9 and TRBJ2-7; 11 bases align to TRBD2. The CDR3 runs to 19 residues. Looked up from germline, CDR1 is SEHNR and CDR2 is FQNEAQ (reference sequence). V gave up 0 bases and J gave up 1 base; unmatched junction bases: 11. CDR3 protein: CASSLALSTSGRGSYEQYF. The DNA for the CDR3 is TGTGCCAGCAGCTTAGCGCTAAGTACTAGCGGGAGAGGTTCCTACGAGCAGTACTTC.

The CDR3 nucleotides are TGTGCCAGCAGTTACGCAGGGTTGAACACTGAAGCTTTCTTT. The encoded protein is CASSYAGLNTEAFF. The V gene is TRBV27, the J gene TRBJ1-1; perhaps TRBD1 as D (5 bases). The CDR3 runs to 14 residues. Trimming took 4 bases from V and 0 from J, leaving 9 bases between them. Germline CDR1 and CDR2: MNHEY and SMNVEV (reference sequence).

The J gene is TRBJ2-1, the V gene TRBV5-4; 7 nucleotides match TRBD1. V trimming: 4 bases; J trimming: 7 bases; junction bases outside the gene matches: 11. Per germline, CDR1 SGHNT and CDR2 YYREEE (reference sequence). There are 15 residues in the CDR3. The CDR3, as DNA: TGTGCCAGCAGCATAGACAGGGATGGTGGAAATGAGCAGTTCTTC. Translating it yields CASSIDRDGGNEQFF.

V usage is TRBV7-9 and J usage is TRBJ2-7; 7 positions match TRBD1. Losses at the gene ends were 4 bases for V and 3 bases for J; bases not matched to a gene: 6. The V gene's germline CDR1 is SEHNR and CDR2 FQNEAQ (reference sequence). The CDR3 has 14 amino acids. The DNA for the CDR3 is TGTGCCAGCAGCTCTGCAGGGACAGACTACGAGCAGTACTTC. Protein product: CASSSAGTDYEQYF.

The CDR3 DNA sequence: TGCGCCAGCAGCTTGGGTCCAAAGGTCGGGGAGTTGGCTTTCTTT. It codes for CASSLGPKVGELAFF. J is TRBJ1-1 and V is TRBV5-1, with unresolved D. This CDR3 region has 15 residues. Per germline, CDR1 SGHRS and CDR2 YFSETQ. Trimming left V 0 bases short and J 11 bases short, with 20 bases between.

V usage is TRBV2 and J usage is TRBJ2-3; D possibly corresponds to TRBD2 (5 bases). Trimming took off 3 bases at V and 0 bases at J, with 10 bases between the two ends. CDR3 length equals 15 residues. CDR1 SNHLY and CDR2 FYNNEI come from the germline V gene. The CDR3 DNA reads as TGTGCCAGCAGTGAGGGAAGGGAGAGCACAGATACGCAGTATTTT. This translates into CASSEGRESTDTQYF.

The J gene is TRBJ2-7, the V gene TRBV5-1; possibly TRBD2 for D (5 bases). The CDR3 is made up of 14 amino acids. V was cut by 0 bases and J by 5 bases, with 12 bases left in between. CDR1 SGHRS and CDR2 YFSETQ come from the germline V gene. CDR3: CASSLAVALNEQYF. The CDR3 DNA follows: TGCGCCAGCAGCTTGGCGGTAGCGCTCAACGAGCAGTACTTC.

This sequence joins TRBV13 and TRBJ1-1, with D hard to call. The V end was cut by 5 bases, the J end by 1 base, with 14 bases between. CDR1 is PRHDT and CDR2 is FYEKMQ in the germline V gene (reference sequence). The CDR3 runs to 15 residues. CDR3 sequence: CASSLWTGRNTEAFF. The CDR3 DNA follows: TGTGCCAGCAGCCTCTGGACCGGACGGAACACTGAAGCTTTCTTT.

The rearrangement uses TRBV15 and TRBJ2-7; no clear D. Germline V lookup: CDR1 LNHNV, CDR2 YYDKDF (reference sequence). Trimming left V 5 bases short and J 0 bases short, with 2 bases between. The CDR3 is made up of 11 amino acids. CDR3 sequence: CATSDSYEQYF. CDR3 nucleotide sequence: TGTGCCACCAGCGACTCCTACGAGCAGTACTTC.

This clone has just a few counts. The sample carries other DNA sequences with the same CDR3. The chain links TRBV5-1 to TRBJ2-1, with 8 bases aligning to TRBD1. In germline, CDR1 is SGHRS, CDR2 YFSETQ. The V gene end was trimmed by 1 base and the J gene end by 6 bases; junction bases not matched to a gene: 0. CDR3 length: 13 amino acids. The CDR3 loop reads CASSLTGGNEQFF. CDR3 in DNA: TGCGCCAGCAGCTTGACAGGGGGCAATGAGCAGTTCTTC. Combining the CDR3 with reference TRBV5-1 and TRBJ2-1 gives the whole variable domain KAGVTQTPRYLIKTRGQQVTLSCSPISGHRSVSWYQQTPGQGLQFLFEYFSETQRNKGNFPGRFSGRQFSNSRSEMNVSTLELGDSALYLCASSLTGGNEQFFGPGTRLTVL.

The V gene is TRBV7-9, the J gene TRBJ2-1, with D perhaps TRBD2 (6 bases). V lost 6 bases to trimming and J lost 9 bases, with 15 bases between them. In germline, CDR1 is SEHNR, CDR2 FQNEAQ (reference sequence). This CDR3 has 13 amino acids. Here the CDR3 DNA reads TGTGCCAGCAGGCCTAACAGGAGGGCTGAGCAGTTCTTC. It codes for CASRPNRRAEQFF.

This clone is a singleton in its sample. The DNA for the CDR3 is TGTGCCTGGAGCTGGGGACAGAGTATGAACACTGAAGCTTTCTTT. Its translation is CAWSWGQSMNTEAFF. The chain joins TRBV30 to TRBJ1-1; 7 bases match TRBD1. CDR1 GTSNPN and CDR2 SVGIG come from the germline V gene (reference sequence). CDR3 length: 15 amino acids. Trimming removed 3 bases from V and 0 bases from J; junction bases left unmatched: 7.

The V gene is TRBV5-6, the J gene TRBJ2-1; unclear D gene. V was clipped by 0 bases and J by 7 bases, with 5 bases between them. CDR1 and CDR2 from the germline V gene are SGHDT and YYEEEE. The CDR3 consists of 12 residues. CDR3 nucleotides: TGTGCCAGCAGCTTGGAATGGAATGAGCAGTTCTTC. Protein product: CASSLEWNEQFF.

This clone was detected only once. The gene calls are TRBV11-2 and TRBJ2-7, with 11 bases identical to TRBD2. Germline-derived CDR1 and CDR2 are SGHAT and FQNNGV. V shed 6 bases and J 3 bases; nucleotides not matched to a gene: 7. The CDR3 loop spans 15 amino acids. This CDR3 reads CASSKGTSGLYEQYF. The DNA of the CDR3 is TGTGCCAGCAGTAAAGGGACTAGCGGCCTCTACGAGCAGTACTTC.

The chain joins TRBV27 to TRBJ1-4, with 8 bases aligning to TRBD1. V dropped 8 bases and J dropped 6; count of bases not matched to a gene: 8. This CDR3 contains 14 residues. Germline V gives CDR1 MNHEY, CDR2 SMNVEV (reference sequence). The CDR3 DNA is TGTGCCAGCGGGAAGGGACAGGTTTATGAAAAACTGTTTTTT. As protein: CASGKGQVYEKLFF.

Written as DNA, the CDR3 is TGCGCCAGCAGCCAAATAGTAGCGGGGGCCTACGAGCAGTACTTC. The encoded protein is CASSQIVAGAYEQYF. This sequence joins TRBV4-1 and TRBJ2-7; 9 positions agree with TRBD2. Trimming cost V 2 bases and J 2 bases; bases outside gene matches: 4. The CDR3 totals 15 residues. In germline, CDR1 is MGHRA, CDR2 YSYEKL.

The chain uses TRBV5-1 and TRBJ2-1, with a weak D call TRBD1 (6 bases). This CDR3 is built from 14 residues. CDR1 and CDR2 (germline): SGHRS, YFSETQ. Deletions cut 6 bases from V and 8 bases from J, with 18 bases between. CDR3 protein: CASKGDLWADEQFF. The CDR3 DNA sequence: TGCGCCAGCAAGGGGGATCTGTGGGCGGATGAGCAGTTCTTC.

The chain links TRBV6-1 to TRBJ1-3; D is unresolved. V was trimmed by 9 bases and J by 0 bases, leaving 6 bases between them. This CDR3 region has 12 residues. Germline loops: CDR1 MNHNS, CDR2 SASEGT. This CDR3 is CASADSGNTIYF. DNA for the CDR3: TGTGCCAGTGCCGACTCTGGAAACACCATATATTTT.